The 15 T cell receptor beta chains presented below share a single source sample, sequenced in a study of memory CD4+ T cells and cytomegalovirus serostatus. The sort gate was single viable CD3+CD4+CD8-CD45RO+ cells for memory CD4+ T cells. This table comes from immunoSEQ multiplex PCR, and its TCRdb copy is limited to in-frame clones, with some not included. Altogether tens of thousands of clones are present, 65% to 85% being singletons, with the ten largest covering 0.55% to 0.7%. The sequenced material came from memory CD4+ T cells from blood. Receptor source: an adult in good health and CMV-seronegative.

The count of this clone is one. The chain joins TRBV6-1 to TRBJ2-1; D call uncertain. The CDR3 spans 14 residues. Looked up from germline, CDR1 is MNHNS and CDR2 is SASEGT. V dropped 7 bases and J dropped 1 base, with 11 bases sitting between them. The DNA of the CDR3 is TGTGCCAGCAATAAAGAACTGTCCTACAATGAGCAGTTCTTC. This codes for CASNKELSYNEQFF.

J is TRBJ2-5 and V is TRBV19, with 9 bases fitting TRBD1. There are 15 residues in the CDR3. The V and J ends lost 3 bases and 4 bases, in that order; junction bases with no gene match: 6. In germline, CDR1 is LNHDA, CDR2 SQIVND (reference sequence). Here the CDR3 DNA reads TGTGCCAGTAGTATCGGGACAGGGTGGGGAGAGACCCAGTACTTC. Translating it yields CASSIGTGWGETQYF.

This clone was seen a few times. CDR3 in amino acids: CASSPRQGDGGYTF. DNA for the CDR3: TGCGCCAGCAGCCCACGACAGGGAGATGGGGGCTACACCTTC. This rearrangement joins TRBV5-1 to TRBJ1-2; 7 bases map to TRBD1. Germline V CDR1 and CDR2: SGHRS, YFSETQ. With V trimmed by 4 bases and J by 8 bases, 11 bases remained unmatched. The CDR3 length is 14 residues.

The J gene is TRBJ2-1, the V gene TRBV11-2; D possibly corresponds to TRBD2 (7 bases). Germline V gene data show CDR1 as SGHAT and CDR2 as FQNNGV. CDR3 length: 17 amino acids. Deletions cut 5 bases from V and 0 bases from J, with 17 bases between. DNA of the CDR3: TGTGCCAGCAGCCCCGGCCGGCGGGGGCCCTCCTACAATGAGCAGTTCTTC. It is translated as CASSPGRRGPSYNEQFF.

The rearrangement joins TRBV18 to TRBJ1-1; D possibly corresponds to TRBD1 (5 bases). The CDR3 contains 17 residues. CDR1 KGHSH and CDR2 LQKENI come from the germline V gene. V was cut by 4 bases and J by 0 bases, with 18 bases left in between. The CDR3 coding sequence is TGTGCCAGCTCACAGGATCCGTGGGGCCGGATGAACACTGAAGCTTTCTTT. This sequence encodes CASSQDPWGRMNTEAFF.

V usage is TRBV6-1 and J usage is TRBJ2-5, with TRBD1 identical over 7 bases. The V and J ends lost 4 bases and 5 bases, in that order; junction bases with no gene match: 4. CDR3 length: 13 residues. CDR1 and CDR2 (germline): MNHNS, SASEGT. In nucleotides, the CDR3 is TGTGCCAGCAGTGCCGACAGGGTGGAGACCCAGTACTTC. Translation: CASSADRVETQYF.

V usage is TRBV7-2 and J usage is TRBJ1-5, with 8 bases matching TRBD1. Germline assignment: CDR1 SGHTA and CDR2 FQGNSA. This CDR3 comprises 17 residues. Germline trimming cut 4 bases from V and 7 bases from J; bases unmatched to any gene: 15. The CDR3 spells CASSSNSRGQGEQPQHF. The CDR3 region has the DNA TGTGCCAGCAGCTCCAACTCTCGAGGACAGGGTGAACAGCCCCAGCATTTT.

This clone showed up just once. J is TRBJ2-3 and V is TRBV5-4; 11 positions agree with TRBD2. From germline, CDR1 is SGHNT and CDR2 YYREEE (reference sequence). V lost 0 bases to trimming and J lost 2 bases; unmatched junction nucleotides: 5. The CDR3 is made up of 17 amino acids. The CDR3 DNA reads as TGTGCCAGCAGCTTGGGGAATAGCGGGGGGGACACAGATACGCAGTATTTT. This codes for CASSLGNSGGDTDTQYF.

V is TRBV6-5 and J is TRBJ1-3, with D possibly matching TRBD1 (5 bases). V lost 7 bases, J lost 0 bases, and 13 bases lay in between. This CDR3 has 15 residues. Germline V gives CDR1 MNHEY, CDR2 SVGAGI. CDR3 sequence reads: CASINTGSSGNTIYF. Here the CDR3 DNA reads TGTGCCAGCATCAACACAGGAAGCTCTGGAAACACCATATATTTT.

The chain links TRBV7-8 to TRBJ2-2; D gene unclear. The CDR3 runs 18 residues. The germline V gene encodes CDR1 SGHVS and CDR2 FQNEAQ. Deletions cut 1 base from V and 1 base from J, with 16 bases between. In DNA form, the CDR3 reads TGTGCCAGCAGCTTAGGGAATGGTGTACAATGGAACACCGGGGAGCTGTTTTTT. Its translation: CASSLGNGVQWNTGELFF.

This sequence joins TRBV25-1 and TRBJ1-2, with D perhaps TRBD1 (5 bases). Trimming cost V 1 base and J 5 bases, with 14 bases left between them. Germline V gene sequence: CDR1 MGHDK, CDR2 SYGVNS. The CDR3 length is 15 residues. This CDR3 reads CASSESQGRWYGYTF. The CDR3 bases are TGTGCCAGCAGTGAATCTCAGGGTCGGTGGTATGGCTACACCTTC.

The rearrangement joins TRBV11-2 to TRBJ2-5, with 7 positions matching TRBD1. CDR3 length: 15 residues. Trimming at V came to 6 bases and at J to 5 bases, leaving 12 bases not matched to a gene. In germline, CDR1 is SGHAT, CDR2 FQNNGV. CDR3 loop: CASRRPTGKGETQYF. DNA of the CDR3: TGTGCCAGCAGGCGTCCGACAGGGAAAGGGGAGACCCAGTACTTC.

This chain joins TRBV7-9 and TRBJ2-7; D is ambiguous. Deletions cut 5 bases from V and 2 bases from J, with 7 bases between. The CDR3 loop spans 12 amino acids. Germline V CDR1 and CDR2: SEHNR, FQNEAQ (reference sequence). The CDR3 sequence: CASSLGTYEQYF. CDR3 coding DNA: TGTGCCAGCAGCCTGGGGACCTACGAGCAGTACTTC.

The chain couples TRBV30 to TRBJ1-1; D perhaps matches TRBD1 (5 bases). The CDR3 spans 12 residues. CDR1 GTSNPN and CDR2 SVGIG come from the germline V gene (reference sequence). V lost 5 bases, J lost 10 bases, and 17 bases lay in between. The CDR3 sequence is CAWGRQSAGAFF. The CDR3 DNA is TGTGCCTGGGGAAGACAGTCAGCGGGAGCTTTCTTT.

This clone was recorded only once. This chain links TRBV28 with TRBJ2-7; D is possibly TRBD1 or TRBD2 (5 bases each). Germline CDR1 reads MDHEN; CDR2 reads SYDVKM. The CDR3 sequence is 15 residues long. Trimming cost V 4 bases and J 0 bases, with 13 bases left between them. CDR3 sequence reads: CASSYGDGRSYEQYF. The CDR3, as DNA: TGTGCCAGCAGTTATGGGGACGGCCGCTCCTACGAGCAGTACTTC.